One TCR beta chain is described in this entry. Profiled with immunoSEQ multiplex PCR; TCRdb holds only in-frame clones, not every one. The data show tens of thousands of clones, approximately 86% seen once. This entry belongs to a study of technical replicates of blood from several donors. The germline V gene encodes CDR1 SGHTA and CDR2 FQGNSA. CDR3 length equals 15 residues. V dropped 5 bases and J dropped 0 bases, with 14 bases sitting between them. The sequence was obtained from a human donor in good health. Some clones in this sample may be carry-over from other donors' samples. The chain uses TRBV7-2 and TRBJ2-7; no clear D. The sample was PBMCs. In DNA form, the CDR3 reads TGTGCCAGCAGCATTACAGTTCAGAGCTCCTACGAGCAGTACTTC. It yields the protein CASSITVQSSYEQYF.